One sample yielded the 30 T cell receptor beta chains listed below, sequenced in a study of blood T cells in healthy people across ages. For the second PCR, which ran for 7 to 11 cycles, a sample-barcoded 5' primer and a J-beta primer mix were used. TCRdb itself ran the 5' RACE reads through MiXCR, one entry per CDR3 protein. The sample shows roughly 640,000 distinct CDR3 sequences, about 30% of them seen only once. Material for sequencing was blood. The receptors were sampled from a woman older than 75 in good health.

This rearrangement joins TRBV10-3 to TRBJ2-6; D is unresolved. This CDR3 is 15 amino acids long. Trimming took 3 bases from V and 1 from J, leaving 7 bases between them. Looked up from germline, CDR1 is ENHRY and CDR2 is SYGVKD. The chain's CDR3 is CAISEVTSGANVLTF. The CDR3 DNA reads as TGTGCCATCAGTGAAGTGACATCTGGGGCCAACGTCCTGACTTTC.

This clonotype has at least ten counts. CDR3 bases: TGTGCCAGCAGGTGGGGGACAGGGGGCACAGATACGCAGTATTTT. This encodes CASRWGTGGTDTQYF. The J gene is TRBJ2-3, the V gene TRBV5-6, with TRBD1 matching 10 bases. The V segment lost 5 bases and the J segment 1 base; nucleotides outside the gene matches: 4. There are 15 residues in the CDR3. From germline, CDR1 is SGHDT and CDR2 YYEEEE.

The CDR3 loop is CASSQGTRGYGYTF. In DNA form, the CDR3 reads TGCGCCAGCAGCCAAGGGACAAGGGGGTATGGCTACACCTTC. The chain recombines TRBV4-3 with TRBJ1-2; a weak D match, TRBD1 (6 bases). V was cut by 1 base and J by 5 bases, with 11 bases left in between. In germline, CDR1 is LGHNA, CDR2 YSLEER. The CDR3 contains 14 residues.

The chain combines TRBV2 with TRBJ2-2; D is uncertain. Trimming took off 6 bases at V and 4 bases at J, with 12 bases between the two ends. CDR1 is SNHLY, CDR2 FYNNEI, per germline. This CDR3 has 14 residues. As DNA, the CDR3 is TGTGCCAGCAGCGGAATTCCGGGCACCGGGGAGCTGTTTTTT. Residues: CASSGIPGTGELFF.

This clonotype was seen repeatedly, ten times or more. The chain uses TRBV10-3 and TRBJ1-2, with D unclear. This CDR3 comprises 15 residues. The germline gives CDR1 ENHRY, CDR2 SYGVKD. Trimming shortened V by 2 bases and J by 0 bases, and 10 bases separated the two germline ends. CDR3 sequence (DNA): TGTGCCATCAGTGAGACGGGAAGGACTAACTATGGCTACACCTTC. It encodes CAISETGRTNYGYTF.

This chain uses TRBV19 with TRBJ2-7, with D uncertain. The length of the CDR3 is 14 residues. The germline V gene encodes CDR1 LNHDA and CDR2 SQIVND (reference sequence). V was cut by 5 bases and J by 4 bases, with 15 bases left in between. CDR3 amino acids: CASSPRTGIYEQYF. DNA for the CDR3: TGTGCCAGTAGTCCAAGGACCGGAATATACGAGCAGTACTTC.

This clonotype was picked up many times. The chain combines TRBV3-1 with TRBJ2-6; 9 positions agree with TRBD1. Germline assignment: CDR1 LGHDT and CDR2 YNNKEL (reference sequence). J was trimmed by 8 bases and V by 1 base; bases with no gene match: 3. This CDR3 contains 15 residues. CDR3 coding DNA: TGTGCCAGCAGCCAAGCGACAGGGGGTCCCAACGTCCTGACTTTC. Protein sequence: CASSQATGGPNVLTF.

The V and J genes are TRBV3-1 and TRBJ2-1; 8 nucleotides agree with TRBD2. Looked up from germline, CDR1 is LGHDT and CDR2 is YNNKEL (reference sequence). V shed 6 bases, J shed 7 bases, and the junction held 11 bases outside the gene matches. The CDR3 runs 15 residues. DNA for the CDR3: TGTGCCAGCAGTTTTCGGAGCGGGAGCCGAAATGAGCAGTTCTTC. This codes for CASSFRSGSRNEQFF.

Only a few counts were recorded for this clonotype. The J gene is TRBJ2-3, the V gene TRBV30, with 7 nucleotides matching TRBD1. The CDR3 sequence is 12 residues long. Per germline, CDR1 GTSNPN and CDR2 SVGIG (reference sequence). With V trimmed by 4 bases and J by 5 bases, 3 bases remained unmatched. The CDR3 region has the DNA TGTGCCTGGATCCAGGGGGTAGATACGCAGTATTTT. It yields the protein CAWIQGVDTQYF.

The chain has TRBV2 and TRBJ2-1; no firm D call. V lost 3 bases to trimming and J lost 11 bases, with 11 bases between them. Germline lookup yields CDR1 SNHLY and CDR2 FYNNEI. This CDR3 contains 12 residues. This CDR3 is CASSEGRPQQFF. The CDR3 DNA reads TGTGCCAGCAGTGAGGGTAGGCCTCAGCAGTTCTTC.

The chain carries TRBV14 and TRBJ1-1, with D tentatively TRBD1 (6 bases). V was cut by 1 base and J by 7 bases, with 16 bases left in between. Germline-derived CDR1 and CDR2 are SGHDN and FVKESK. The CDR3 spans 15 residues. This CDR3 reads CASSQGQAYSYEAFF. Here the CDR3 DNA reads TGTGCCAGCAGCCAAGGACAGGCGTACTCCTATGAAGCTTTCTTT.

This clonotype was picked up many times. The rearrangement joins TRBV7-2 to TRBJ1-1; D not certain. Germline values: CDR1 SGHTA, CDR2 FQGNSA. Trimming took off 5 bases at V and 5 bases at J, with 9 bases between the two ends. The CDR3 is 12 residues long. The CDR3 nucleotides read TGTGCCAGCAGCCCTCGTGGAACTGAAGCTTTCTTT. Its protein product is CASSPRGTEAFF.

This clonotype occurred many times. V gene TRBV6-6 combines with J gene TRBJ2-1; 8 nucleotides agree with TRBD1. The CDR3 has 16 residues. The germline gives CDR1 MNHNY, CDR2 SVGAGI (reference sequence). Trimming cost V 2 bases and J 9 bases; bases outside gene matches: 12. CDR3 nucleotides: TGTGCCAGCAGTTACAGCGGACAGGGTCGAGCAATTGAGCAGTTCTTC. Translated, it gives CASSYSGQGRAIEQFF.

As regards this clonotype: Since a much larger clone is just one base distant, this may be a read error. The chain joins TRBV5-1 to TRBJ2-4; TRBD2 agrees at 13 bases. The J call may be mistaken, given a closer DNA end match to TRBJ2-7. CDR3 size: 15 residues. Germline V gives CDR1 SGHRS, CDR2 YFSETQ. CDR3 region: CASSPGTSGTHEQYF. DNA for the CDR3: TGCGCCAGCAGCCCCGGGACTAGCGGGACCCACGAGCAGTACTTC.

This clonotype was detected a few times. Just one base apart from a much larger clone, this may be a read error. The rearrangement joins TRBV7-2 to TRBJ2-1; D may be TRBD2 (5 bases). Trimming removed 3 bases at V and 10 bases at J, with 16 bases between. The germline CDR1 and CDR2 sequences are SGHTA and FQGNSA. This CDR3 is built from 14 residues. The CDR3, as DNA: TGTGCCAGCAGCTTGACACGGGAAACCTACGAGCAGTTCTTC. Amino acids: CASSLTRETYEQFF.

This clonotype was detected ten times or more. The V gene is TRBV20-1, the J gene TRBJ2-3; 7 nucleotides match TRBD2. Germline loops: CDR1 DFQATT, CDR2 SNEGSKA (reference sequence). The CDR3 is 14 amino acids. The junction had 10 bases not matched to a gene; V was cut back by 5 bases and J by 5 bases. As DNA, the CDR3 is TGCAGTGCTCAGAGTCAGCGGGGCGGAGATACGCAGTATTTT. Protein sequence: CSAQSQRGGDTQYF.

This clonotype was counted between two and nine times. V and J are TRBV6-2 or TRBV6-3 and TRBJ2-1, with D possibly TRBD2 on 5 matching bases. Germline assignment: CDR1 MNHEY and CDR2 SVGEGT. The CDR3 consists of 15 residues. Trimming took off 6 bases at V and 5 bases at J, with 17 bases between the two ends. The CDR3 DNA sequence: TGTGCCAGCAGCGTCCTACGAGGAGGCGACAATGAGCAGTTCTTC. Its protein is CASSVLRGGDNEQFF.

There are a few counts of this clonotype. The CDR3 nucleotides are TGTGCCAGCAGCCTAGGACAGGGCTTTTTCATGGACATTCAGTACTTC. This sequence encodes CASSLGQGFFMDIQYF. V and J are TRBV7-9 and TRBJ2-4; TRBD1 aligns across 8 bases. The V gene's germline CDR1 is SEHNR and CDR2 FQNEAQ (reference sequence). There are 16 residues in the CDR3. V trimming: 5 bases; J trimming: 8 bases; junction bases outside the gene matches: 14.

This sequence joins TRBV30 and TRBJ1-3; tentatively, D is TRBD1 (6 bases). This CDR3 is built from 16 residues. Looked up from germline, CDR1 is GTSNPN and CDR2 is SVGIG (reference sequence). V was clipped by 2 bases and J by 0 bases, with 14 bases between them. CDR3 DNA: TGTGCCTGGAGTCCTGTAGAGGGACACTCTGGAAACACCATATATTTT. The encoded protein is CAWSPVEGHSGNTIYF.

The sample holds many counts of this clonotype. V gene TRBV7-2 combines with J gene TRBJ1-5, with 9 positions matching TRBD1. Germline CDR1 and CDR2: SGHTA and FQGNSA. The CDR3 covers 14 residues. Trimming removed 5 bases from V and 9 bases from J; junction bases left unmatched: 8. The DNA for the CDR3 is TGTGCCAGCAGCGCCACAGGGGGCCCTGCGCCCCAGCATTTT. It specifies CASSATGGPAPQHF.

As to this clonotype: This may be a read error: a much more frequent sequence differs by one nucleotide. This chain connects TRBV18 to TRBJ2-1; D is possibly TRBD2 (5 bases). The CDR3 extends over 13 amino acids. Trimming left V 4 bases short and J 10 bases short, with 14 bases between. Germline CDR1 and CDR2: KGHSH and LQKENI. In nucleotides, the CDR3 is TGTGCCAGCTCACGGTACGAGGGTTACGAGCAGTTCTTC. As protein: CASSRYEGYEQFF.

This clonotype was counted between two and nine times. This chain joins TRBV30 and TRBJ1-1; maybe TRBD1 (6 bases). Trimming took 3 bases from V and 4 from J, leaving 12 bases between them. CDR1 is GTSNPN and CDR2 is SVGIG in the germline V gene (reference sequence). This CDR3 has 13 residues. This chain's CDR3 is CAWSIRGGTEAFF. The DNA for the CDR3 is TGTGCCTGGAGCATCAGGGGAGGCACTGAAGCTTTCTTT.

This clonotype has a handful of counts. The chain links TRBV12-3 or TRBV12-4 to TRBJ1-4; D is uncertain. Trimming pared 7 bases from V and 8 bases from J, leaving 23 bases between. This CDR3 comprises 16 residues. CDR3 amino acids: CASTPGVGDGQEKLFF. The DNA of the CDR3 is TGTGCCAGCACCCCCGGTGTTGGGGATGGGCAAGAAAAACTGTTTTTT.

This clonotype has ten or more counts. This chain connects TRBV28 to TRBJ2-5; 7 bases are a match to TRBD2. The length of the CDR3 is 16 residues. Germline loops: CDR1 MDHEN, CDR2 SYDVKM. V trimming: 5 bases; J trimming: 2 bases; junction bases outside the gene matches: 11. DNA of the CDR3: TGTGCCAGCAGTCCCGGGACTAACCCTTCTCAAGAGACCCAGTACTTC. It is translated as CASSPGTNPSQETQYF.

The chain employs TRBV24-1 and TRBJ2-3; 12 nucleotides align to TRBD2. CDR3 size: 16 residues. Germline V gives CDR1 KGHDR, CDR2 SFDVKD. With V trimmed by 4 bases and J by 5 bases, 6 bases remained unmatched. In DNA, the CDR3 is TGTGCCACCAGTGACTCTAGCGGGGGGGCCGAAGATACGCAGTATTTT. Its translation: CATSDSSGGAEDTQYF.

The chain uses TRBV7-9 and TRBJ2-7; D is uncertain. V was trimmed by 6 bases and J by 6 bases, leaving 21 bases between them. This CDR3 is built from 15 residues. CDR1 is SEHNR and CDR2 is FQNEAQ in the germline V gene (reference sequence). Here the CDR3 DNA reads TGTGCCAGCAGTTCCCTCGGGCTAAGGACGAGCGAGCAGTACTTC. Its translation: CASSSLGLRTSEQYF.

The chain combines TRBV7-6 with TRBJ2-7, with D hard to call. V was pared by 1 base and J by 3 bases, with 13 bases between. The germline V gene encodes CDR1 SGHVS and CDR2 FNYEAQ. This CDR3 is built from 15 residues. Here the CDR3 DNA reads TGTGCCAGCAGCTTAGAGGCAGGCATCGACTACGAGCAGTACTTC. It yields the protein CASSLEAGIDYEQYF. Together with reference TRBV7-6 and TRBJ2-7, the CDR3 gives the full variable domain: GAGVSQSPRYKVTKRGQDVALRCDPISGHVSLYWYRQALGQGPEFLTYFNYEAQQDKSGLPNDRFSAERPEGSISTLTIQRTEQRDSAMYRCASSLEAGIDYEQYFGPGTRLTVT.

This clonotype has only a few counts. The chain recombines TRBV20-1 with TRBJ1-5; perhaps TRBD1 as D (5 bases). The V gene's germline CDR1 is DFQATT and CDR2 SNEGSKA (reference sequence). V was cut by 4 bases and J by 0 bases, with 10 bases left in between. The CDR3 has 14 amino acids. The CDR3, as DNA: TGCAGTGCTACCCCAGGGAGTAGCAATCAGCCCCAGCATTTT. Protein product: CSATPGSSNQPQHF.

Ten or more counts support this clonotype. The chain joins TRBV20-1 to TRBJ2-5, with D possibly TRBD2 on 5 matching bases. Germline CDR1 is DFQATT and CDR2 is SNEGSKA (reference sequence). V lost 6 bases, J lost 2 bases, and 13 bases lay in between. This CDR3 is built from 13 residues. The CDR3 region is CSADPSGQETQYF. Written as DNA, the CDR3 is TGCAGTGCCGACCCCAGCGGACAAGAGACCCAGTACTTC.

In its sample, this clonotype was seen many times. V and J are TRBV6-5 and TRBJ2-4; a possible D gene is TRBD2 (7 bases). The CDR3 loop spans 17 amino acids. The germline V gene encodes CDR1 MNHEY and CDR2 SVGAGI. V gave up 2 bases and J gave up 6 bases, with 20 bases separating them. CDR3 region: CASSYKGDWGGRNIQYF. CDR3 nucleotide sequence: TGTGCCAGCAGTTACAAGGGAGATTGGGGGGGGCGAAACATTCAGTACTTC.